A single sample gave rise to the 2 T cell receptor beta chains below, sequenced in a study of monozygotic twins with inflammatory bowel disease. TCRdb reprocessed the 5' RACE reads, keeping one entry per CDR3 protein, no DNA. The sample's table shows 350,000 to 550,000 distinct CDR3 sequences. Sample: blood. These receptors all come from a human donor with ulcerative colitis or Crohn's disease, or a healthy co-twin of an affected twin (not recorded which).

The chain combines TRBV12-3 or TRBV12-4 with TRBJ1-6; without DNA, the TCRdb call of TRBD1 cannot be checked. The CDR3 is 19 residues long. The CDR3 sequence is CASSFFQGQGGSGNSPLHF.

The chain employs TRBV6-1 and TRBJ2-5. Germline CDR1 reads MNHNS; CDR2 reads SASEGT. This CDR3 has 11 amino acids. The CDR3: CASSGVETQYF.